The sequence of this TCR beta chain was determined in a study of cytomegalovirus exposure and HLA in healthy donors. Study results and limitations: Usually a TCR sequence was rare, but some public TCRs were found in many donors.

With regard to this clone: Its antigen remains unknown.

V lost 0 bases to trimming and J lost 5 bases, with 15 bases between them. The germline V gene encodes CDR1 SGHDT and CDR2 YYEEEE. The CDR3 runs 15 residues. Both 60 Vbeta primers and 13 Jbeta primers went into the PCR. Using immunoSEQ multiplex PCR, the repertoire was profiled, and TCRdb retains in-frame clones only, with some absent. Found here are more than 90,000 clones, less than 80% of them singletons; the top ten hold roughly 2.4%. This TCR was sampled from a woman younger than 45 in good health and CMV-seronegative. This chain connects TRBV5-6 to TRBJ2-7; TRBD1 might be the D (5 bases). The source material was PBMCs. The CDR3 sequence: CASSLAPDSFHEQYF. The CDR3 DNA reads TGTGCCAGCAGCTTGGCCCCCGACAGTTTCCACGAGCAGTACTTC.